This T cell receptor beta chain emerged from a study of immune evolution from preneoplasia to lung adenocarcinoma. TCRdb's copy holds only in-frame clones and misses some; the assay was immunoSEQ multiplex PCR. The data contain roughly 4,700 clones, roughly 90% of them seen just once; the ten biggest clones take up about 2.1%. The source of this sequence is a person between 65 and 79 years old with lung adenocarcinoma. Material: FFPE atypical adenomatous hyperplasia tissue from the lung. Sample subset: atypical adenomatous hyperplasia (AAH), lung preneoplasia.

This CDR3 reads CARSPELRDGGTYTEAFF. The CDR3 region has the DNA TGTGCCAGAAGCCCAGAACTCCGGGATGGGGGTACGTACACTGAAGCTTTCTTT. The chain uses TRBV7-5 and TRBJ1-1. TRBV7-5 is a recognized pseudogene. The CDR3 totals 18 residues.